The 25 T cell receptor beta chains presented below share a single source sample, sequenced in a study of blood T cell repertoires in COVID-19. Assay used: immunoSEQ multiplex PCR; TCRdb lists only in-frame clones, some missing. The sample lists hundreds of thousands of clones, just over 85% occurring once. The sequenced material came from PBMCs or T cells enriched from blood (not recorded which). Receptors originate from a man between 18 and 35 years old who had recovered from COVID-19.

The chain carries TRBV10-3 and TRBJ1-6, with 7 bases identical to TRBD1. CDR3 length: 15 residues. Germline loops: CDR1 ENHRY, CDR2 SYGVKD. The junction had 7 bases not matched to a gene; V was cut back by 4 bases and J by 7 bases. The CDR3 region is CAISVGTAPNSPLHF. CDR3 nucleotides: TGTGCCATCAGTGTTGGGACAGCGCCCAATTCACCCCTCCACTTT.

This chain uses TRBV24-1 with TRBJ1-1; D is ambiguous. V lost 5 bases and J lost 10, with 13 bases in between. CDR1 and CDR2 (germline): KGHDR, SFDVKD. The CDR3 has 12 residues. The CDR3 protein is CATSAAGRVAFF. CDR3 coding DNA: TGTGCCACCAGTGCTGCCGGGCGGGTAGCTTTCTTT.

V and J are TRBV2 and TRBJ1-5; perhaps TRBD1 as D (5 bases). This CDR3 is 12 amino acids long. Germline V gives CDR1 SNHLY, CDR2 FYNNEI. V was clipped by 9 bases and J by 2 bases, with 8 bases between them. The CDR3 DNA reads TGTGCCAGGGGACTCGGCAATCAGCCCCAGCATTTT. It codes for CARGLGNQPQHF.

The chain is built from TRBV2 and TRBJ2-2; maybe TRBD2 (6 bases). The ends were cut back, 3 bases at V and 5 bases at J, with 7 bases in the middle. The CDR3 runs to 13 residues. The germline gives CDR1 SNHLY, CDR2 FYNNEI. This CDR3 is CASSEGRTGELFF. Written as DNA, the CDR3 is TGTGCCAGCAGTGAGGGGAGGACCGGGGAGCTGTTTTTT.

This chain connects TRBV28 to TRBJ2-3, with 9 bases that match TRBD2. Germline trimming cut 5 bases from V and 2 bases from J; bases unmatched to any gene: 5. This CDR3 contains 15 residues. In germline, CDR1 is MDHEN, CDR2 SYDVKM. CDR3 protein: CASSRGLALTDTQYF. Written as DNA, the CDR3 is TGTGCCAGCAGTAGGGGACTAGCCCTCACAGATACGCAGTATTTT.

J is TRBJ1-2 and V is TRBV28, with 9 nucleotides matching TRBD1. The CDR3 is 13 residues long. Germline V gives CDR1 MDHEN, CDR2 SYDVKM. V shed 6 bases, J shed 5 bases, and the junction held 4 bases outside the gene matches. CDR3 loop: CASSSGQGYGYTF. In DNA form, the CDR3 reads TGTGCCAGCAGCAGTGGACAGGGGTATGGCTACACCTTC.

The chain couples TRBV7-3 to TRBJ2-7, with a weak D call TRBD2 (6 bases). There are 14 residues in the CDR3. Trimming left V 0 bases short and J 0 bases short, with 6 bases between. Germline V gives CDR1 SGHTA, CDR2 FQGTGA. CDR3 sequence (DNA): TGTGCCAGCAGCTTAACTAGCGGCTCCTACGAGCAGTACTTC. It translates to CASSLTSGSYEQYF.

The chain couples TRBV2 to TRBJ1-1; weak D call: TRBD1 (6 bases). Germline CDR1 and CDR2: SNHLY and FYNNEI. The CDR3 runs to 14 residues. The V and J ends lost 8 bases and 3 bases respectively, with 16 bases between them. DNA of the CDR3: TGTGCCAGCTGTCAGGGGTTCTTGGACACTGAAGCTTTCTTT. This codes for CASCQGFLDTEAFF.

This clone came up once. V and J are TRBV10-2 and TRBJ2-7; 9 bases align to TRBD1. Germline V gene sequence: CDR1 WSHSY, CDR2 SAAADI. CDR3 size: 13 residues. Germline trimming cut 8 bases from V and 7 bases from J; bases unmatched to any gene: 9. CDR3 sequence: CASARDRGWEQYF. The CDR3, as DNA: TGCGCCAGCGCCCGAGACAGGGGGTGGGAGCAGTACTTC.

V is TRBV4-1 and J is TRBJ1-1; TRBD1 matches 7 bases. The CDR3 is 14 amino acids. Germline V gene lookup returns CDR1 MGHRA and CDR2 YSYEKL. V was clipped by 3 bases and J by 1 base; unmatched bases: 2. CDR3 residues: CASSQRTGNTEAFF. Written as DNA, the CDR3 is TGCGCCAGCAGCCAGCGGACAGGGAACACTGAAGCTTTCTTT.

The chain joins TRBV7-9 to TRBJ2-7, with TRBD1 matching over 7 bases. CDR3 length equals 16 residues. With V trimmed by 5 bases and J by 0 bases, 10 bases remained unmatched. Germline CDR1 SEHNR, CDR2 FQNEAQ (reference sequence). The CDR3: CASSRNTGAASYEQYF. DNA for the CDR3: TGTGCCAGCAGCCGAAATACAGGGGCCGCCTCCTACGAGCAGTACTTC.

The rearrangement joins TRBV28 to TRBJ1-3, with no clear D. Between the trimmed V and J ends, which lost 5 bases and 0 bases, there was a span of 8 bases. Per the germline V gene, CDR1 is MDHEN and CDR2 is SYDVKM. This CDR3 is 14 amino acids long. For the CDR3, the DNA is TGTGCCAGCAGTGCCCGACACTCTGGAAACACCATATATTTT. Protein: CASSARHSGNTIYF. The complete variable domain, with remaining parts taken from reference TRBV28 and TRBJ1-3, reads DVKVTQSSRYLVKRTGEKVFLECVQDMDHENMFWYRQDPGLGLRLIYFSYDVKMKEKGDIPEGYSVSREKKERFSLILESASTNQTSMYLCASSARHSGNTIYFGEGSWLTVV.

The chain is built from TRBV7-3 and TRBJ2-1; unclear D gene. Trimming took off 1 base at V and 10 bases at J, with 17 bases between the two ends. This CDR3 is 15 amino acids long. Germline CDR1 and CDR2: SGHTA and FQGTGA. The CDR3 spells CASSLILYRPREQFF. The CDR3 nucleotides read TGTGCCAGCAGCTTAATCCTTTACAGACCCAGGGAGCAGTTCTTC.

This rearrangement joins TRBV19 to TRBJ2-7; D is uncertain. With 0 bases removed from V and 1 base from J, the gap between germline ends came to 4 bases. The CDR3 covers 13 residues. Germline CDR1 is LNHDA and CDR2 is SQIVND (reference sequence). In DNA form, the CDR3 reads TGTGCCAGTAGTATAGATACTTCCTACGAGCAGTACTTC. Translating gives CASSIDTSYEQYF. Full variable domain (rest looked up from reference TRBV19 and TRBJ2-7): DGGITQSPKYLFRKEGQNVTLSCEQNLNHDAMYWYRQDPGQGLRLIYYSQIVNDFQKGDIAEGYSVSREKKESFPLTVTSAQKNPTAFYLCASSIDTSYEQYFGPGTRLTVT.

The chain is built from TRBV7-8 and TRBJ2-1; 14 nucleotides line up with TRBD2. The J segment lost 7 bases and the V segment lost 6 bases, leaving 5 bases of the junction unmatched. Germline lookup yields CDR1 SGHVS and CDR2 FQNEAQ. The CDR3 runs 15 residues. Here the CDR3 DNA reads TGTGCCAGCAGTTCCGGGACTAGCGGGGGAAATGAGCAGTTCTTC. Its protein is CASSSGTSGGNEQFF.

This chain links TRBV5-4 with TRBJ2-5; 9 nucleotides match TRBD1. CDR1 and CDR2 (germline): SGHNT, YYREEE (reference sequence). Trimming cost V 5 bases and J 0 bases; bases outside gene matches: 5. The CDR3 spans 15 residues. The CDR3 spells CASRLGQGYQETQYF. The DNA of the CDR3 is TGTGCCAGCAGGTTAGGACAGGGGTACCAAGAGACCCAGTACTTC.

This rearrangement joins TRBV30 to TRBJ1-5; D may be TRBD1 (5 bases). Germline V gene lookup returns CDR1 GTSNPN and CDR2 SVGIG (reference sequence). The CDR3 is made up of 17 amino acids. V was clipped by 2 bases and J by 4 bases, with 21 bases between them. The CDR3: CAWSPLRTRRGNQPQHF. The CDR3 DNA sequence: TGTGCCTGGAGTCCACTCCGGACACGTAGGGGTAATCAGCCCCAGCATTTT.

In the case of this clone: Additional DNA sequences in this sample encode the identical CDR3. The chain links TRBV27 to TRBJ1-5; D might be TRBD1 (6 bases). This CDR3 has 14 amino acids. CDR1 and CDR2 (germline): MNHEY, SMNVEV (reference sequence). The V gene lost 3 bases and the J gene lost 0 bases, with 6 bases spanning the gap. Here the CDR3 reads CASSFRGSNQPQHF. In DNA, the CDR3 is TGTGCCAGCAGTTTCAGGGGTAGCAATCAGCCCCAGCATTTT.

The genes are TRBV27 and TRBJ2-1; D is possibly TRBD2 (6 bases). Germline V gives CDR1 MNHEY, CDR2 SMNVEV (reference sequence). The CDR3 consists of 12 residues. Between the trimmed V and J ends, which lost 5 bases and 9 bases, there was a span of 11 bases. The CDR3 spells CASSLIGGEQFF. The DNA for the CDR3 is TGTGCCAGCAGTCTTATCGGGGGTGAGCAGTTCTTC.

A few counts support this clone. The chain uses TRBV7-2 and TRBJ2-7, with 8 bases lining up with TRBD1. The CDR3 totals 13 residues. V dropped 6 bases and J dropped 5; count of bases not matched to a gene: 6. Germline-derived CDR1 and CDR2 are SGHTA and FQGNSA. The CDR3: CASRLIQGDEQYF. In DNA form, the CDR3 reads TGTGCCAGCAGACTAATACAGGGGGACGAGCAGTACTTC.

The CDR3 nucleotides are TGTGCCAGCGATCAGGGCCCTTGGGGGGGCAATCAGCCCCAGCATTTT. Protein product: CASDQGPWGGNQPQHF. The rearrangement uses TRBV2 and TRBJ1-5, with a tentative D call TRBD1 (5 bases). CDR3 length: 16 amino acids. V lost 8 bases and J lost 2, with 19 bases in between. Germline V gives CDR1 SNHLY, CDR2 FYNNEI.

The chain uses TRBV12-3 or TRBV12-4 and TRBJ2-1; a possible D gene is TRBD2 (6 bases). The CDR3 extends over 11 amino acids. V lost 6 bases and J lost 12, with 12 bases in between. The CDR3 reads CASSGTLSQFF. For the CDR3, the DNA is TGTGCCAGCAGCGGGACTTTATCGCAGTTCTTC.

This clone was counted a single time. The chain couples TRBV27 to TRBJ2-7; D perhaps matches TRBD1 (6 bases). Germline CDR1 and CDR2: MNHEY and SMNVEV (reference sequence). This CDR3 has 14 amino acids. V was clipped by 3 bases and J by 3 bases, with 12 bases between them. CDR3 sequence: CASSLDAGVYEQYF. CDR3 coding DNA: TGTGCCAGCAGTTTGGATGCAGGGGTCTACGAGCAGTACTTC.

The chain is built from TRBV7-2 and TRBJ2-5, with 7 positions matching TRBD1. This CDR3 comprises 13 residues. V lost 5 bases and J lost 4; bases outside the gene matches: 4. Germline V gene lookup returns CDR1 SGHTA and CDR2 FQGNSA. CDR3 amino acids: CASSRGQTETQYF. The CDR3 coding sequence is TGTGCCAGCAGCCGGGGACAGACAGAGACCCAGTACTTC.

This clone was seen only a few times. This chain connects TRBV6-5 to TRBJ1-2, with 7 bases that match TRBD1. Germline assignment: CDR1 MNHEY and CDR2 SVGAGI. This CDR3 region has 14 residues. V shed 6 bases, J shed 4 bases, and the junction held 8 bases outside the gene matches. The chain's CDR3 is CASRESGQTYGYTF. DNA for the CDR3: TGTGCCAGCAGGGAGTCGGGACAGACCTATGGCTACACCTTC.